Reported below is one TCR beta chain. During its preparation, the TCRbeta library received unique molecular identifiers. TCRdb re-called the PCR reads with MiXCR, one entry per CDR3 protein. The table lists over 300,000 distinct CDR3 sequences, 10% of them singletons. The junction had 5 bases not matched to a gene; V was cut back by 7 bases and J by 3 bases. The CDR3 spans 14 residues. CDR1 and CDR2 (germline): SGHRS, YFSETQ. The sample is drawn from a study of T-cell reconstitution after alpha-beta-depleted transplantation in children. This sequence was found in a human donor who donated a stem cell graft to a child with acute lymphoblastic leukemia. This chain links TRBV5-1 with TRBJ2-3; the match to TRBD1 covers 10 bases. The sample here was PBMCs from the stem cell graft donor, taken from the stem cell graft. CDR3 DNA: TGCGCCAGCGGGACAGGGGCCAGTACAGATACGCAGTATTTT. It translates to CASGTGASTDTQYF.